The TCR beta chain under discussion was sequenced for a study of CD4+ T cells in melanoma. This table comes from immunoSEQ multiplex PCR, and its TCRdb copy is limited to in-frame clones, with some not included. The sample has more than 110,000 clones, about 90% seen once; the top ten hold 1.5%. Germline lookup yields CDR1 GTSNPN and CDR2 SVGIG (reference sequence). V was clipped by 2 bases and J by 7 bases; unmatched bases: 6. The CDR3 is made up of 14 amino acids. Overall study findings and caveats: In melanoma, neoantigen-specific CD4+ T cells reportedly differed in differentiation state. CD8+ T cell, macrophage and B cell function reportedly correlated with neoantigen-specific CD4+ T cells.

Details on this clone: Antigen specificity is unknown.

The sequence was obtained from a human donor with melanoma. The rearrangement joins TRBV30 to TRBJ1-5, with 9 bases matching TRBD1. The CDR3 is CAWSPGQGGQPQHF. DNA of the CDR3: TGTGCCTGGAGTCCGGGACAGGGCGGCCAGCCCCAGCATTTT.